The 26 T cell receptor beta chains reported below all come from one sample, sequenced in a study of prognosis after radiotherapy for stage I lung cancer. The TCR beta CDR3 region was amplified from genomic DNA, with two rounds of multiplex PCR being used for the amplification. With primers specific to each TRBV and TRBJ gene, the first-round PCR was performed. TCRdb ran MiXCR on the multiplex PCR reads and lists one entry per CDR3 protein. The table shows approximately 17,000 distinct CDR3 sequences, with around 40% occurring only once. Sequenced here: PBMCs, sampled before or after stereotactic body radiation therapy (not recorded which). The receptor source for this set is a donor at least 50 years old with non-small cell lung cancer.

This clonotype came up many times. The V call is TRBV5-1, the J call TRBJ2-1, with 7 positions matching TRBD1. Germline V CDR1 and CDR2: SGHRS, YFSETQ. The CDR3 totals 16 residues. V was clipped by 6 bases and J by 8 bases; unmatched bases: 17. The CDR3 coding sequence is TGCGCCAGCACCTTAGCCAGGGGGACGGCGGTGGATGAGCAGTTCTTC. Translation: CASTLARGTAVDEQFF.

This clonotype rates as medium-sized. The V gene is TRBV19, the J gene TRBJ1-2; D may be TRBD1 (6 bases). V lost 3 bases and J lost 6, with 17 bases in between. This CDR3 region has 15 residues. Germline V CDR1 and CDR2: LNHDA, SQIVND (reference sequence). The CDR3 region is CASSIGTHISNGYTF. In nucleotides, the CDR3 is TGTGCCAGTAGTATCGGGACACATATATCGAATGGCTACACCTTC.

This clonotype was observed at least ten times. This CDR3 reads CASSQVSGGTEAFF. The CDR3 bases are TGTGCCAGCAGCCAAGTATCCGGGGGGACTGAAGCTTTCTTT. V usage is TRBV3-1 and J usage is TRBJ1-1; D possibly corresponds to TRBD1 (5 bases). The germline CDR1 and CDR2 sequences are LGHDT and YNNKEL (reference sequence). V was shortened by 1 base and J by 5 bases, with 11 bases between the two germline ends. The CDR3 covers 14 residues.

This clonotype is medium-sized. V is TRBV27 and J is TRBJ2-7; D not certain. The CDR3 totals 11 residues. Germline V gives CDR1 MNHEY, CDR2 SMNVEV (reference sequence). V was clipped by 3 bases and J by 10 bases, with 10 bases between them. The CDR3: CASSFGLDQYF. The CDR3 DNA sequence: TGTGCCAGCAGTTTCGGGTTAGATCAGTACTTC.

This clonotype was picked up many times. The V and J genes are TRBV20-1 and TRBJ2-3, with 10 bases identical to TRBD2. Germline lookup yields CDR1 DFQATT and CDR2 SNEGSKA (reference sequence). With V trimmed by 5 bases and J by 0 bases, 5 bases remained unmatched. The CDR3 has 15 residues. This chain's CDR3 is CSAQRTSGSTDTQYF. CDR3 DNA: TGCAGTGCTCAGCGGACTAGCGGAAGCACAGATACGCAGTATTTT.

This clonotype was picked up many times. The chain carries TRBV7-2 and TRBJ1-6; D gene unclear. Germline V CDR1 and CDR2: SGHTA, FQGNSA. CDR3 size: 15 residues. V lost 3 bases and J 8 bases, leaving 14 bases between the germline ends. CDR3 DNA sequence: TGTGCCAGCAGCTTTCTACCTGCCGTGGATTCACCCCTCCACTTT. Its protein is CASSFLPAVDSPLHF. The full variable domain, in which reference TRBV7-2 and TRBJ1-6 provide the parts outside the CDR3, is GAGVSQSPSNKVTEKGKDVELRCDPISGHTALYWYRQSLGQGLEFLIYFQGNSAPDKSGLPSDRFSAERTGGSVSTLTIQRTQQEDSAVYLCASSFLPAVDSPLHFGNGTRLTVT.

Judged by abundance, this clonotype is medium-sized. V gene TRBV11-2 combines with J gene TRBJ2-7, with D possibly TRBD2 on 6 matching bases. Germline assignment: CDR1 SGHAT and CDR2 FQNNGV. The CDR3 is 15 residues long. V was shortened by 0 bases and J by 0 bases, with 9 bases between the two germline ends. CDR3 sequence: CASSLDPGSSYEQYF. CDR3 in DNA: TGTGCCAGCAGCTTAGACCCCGGGAGCTCCTACGAGCAGTACTTC.

There are many counts of this clonotype. This chain links TRBV4-2 with TRBJ1-2; D not certain. The CDR3 is 15 residues long. Germline loops: CDR1 LGHNA, CDR2 YNFKEQ. Trimming left V 0 bases short and J 4 bases short, with 12 bases between. CDR3 in amino acids: CASSQDRQKGYGYTF. The CDR3 region has the DNA TGTGCCAGCAGCCAAGATCGGCAGAAAGGCTATGGCTACACCTTC.

This clonotype has a count of ten or more. This chain joins TRBV6-2 or TRBV6-3 and TRBJ2-2; no reliable D call. Germline V lookup: CDR1 MNHEY, CDR2 SVGEGT. This CDR3 region has 15 residues. Trimming removed 2 bases from V and 0 bases from J, with 7 bases in between. The CDR3 reads CASSYTRANTGELFF. CDR3 sequence (DNA): TGTGCCAGCAGTTACACACGTGCGAACACCGGGGAGCTGTTTTTT.

As to this clonotype: With a far larger clone one base away, a read error is the likely cause. The chain is built from TRBV7-3 and TRBJ2-2; 7 bases agree with TRBD2. With V trimmed by 6 bases and J by 5 bases, 9 bases remained unmatched. This CDR3 comprises 15 residues. The germline CDR1 and CDR2 sequences are SGHTA and FQGTGA. The CDR3 coding sequence is TGTGCCAGCAGGACTAGCAGGAGTGTTACCGGGGAGCTGTTTTTT. Translated, it gives CASRTSRSVTGELFF.

Comments on this clonotype: A much larger clonotype is one base distant, so this may be a read error. The chain links TRBV6-1 to TRBJ2-7, with a weak D call TRBD1 (6 bases). CDR1 and CDR2 (germline): MNHNS, SASEGT. The CDR3 length is 15 residues. V gave up 6 bases and J gave up 4 bases, with 19 bases separating them. The CDR3 DNA follows: TGTGCCAGCAGCCGGGACAACCGGCTCCTATACGAGCAGTACTTC. Its protein product is CASSRDNRLLYEQYF.

The CDR3 coding sequence is TGTGCCATCAGTGACCCAAAGCTGGGGGTTCTAGATACGCAGTATTTT. Protein product: CAISDPKLGVLDTQYF. This chain joins TRBV10-3 and TRBJ2-3; D tentatively fits TRBD1 or TRBD2 (5 bases each). CDR3 length equals 16 residues. In germline, CDR1 is ENHRY, CDR2 SYGVKD. V lost 3 bases and J lost 5, with 18 bases in between.

The J gene is TRBJ2-7, the V gene TRBV6-1; D remains unclear. The CDR3 covers 13 residues. Germline CDR1 MNHNS, CDR2 SASEGT. V was shortened by 7 bases and J by 5 bases, with 15 bases between the two germline ends. CDR3 protein: CASTGSGLHEQYF. CDR3 sequence (DNA): TGTGCCAGCACCGGGTCAGGCCTTCACGAGCAGTACTTC.

Comments on this clonotype: A read error may be the cause here, since a much bigger clone is one base away. The rearrangement uses TRBV6-1 and TRBJ1-5; D gene unclear. The CDR3 is made up of 16 amino acids. CDR1 and CDR2 from the germline V gene are MNHNS and SASEGT. Written as DNA, the CDR3 is TGTGCCAGCAGTGATTTTCCGAGTTATAGCAGTCAGCCCCAGCATTTT. Protein product: CASSDFPSYSSQPQHF.

V and J are TRBV7-9 and TRBJ2-7; 7 positions agree with TRBD2. The length of the CDR3 is 15 residues. Germline V gene sequence: CDR1 SEHNR, CDR2 FQNEAQ (reference sequence). The V gene end was trimmed by 6 bases and the J gene end by 2 bases; junction bases not matched to a gene: 10. Here the CDR3 DNA reads TGTGCCAGCAGTCCCTACCGGGGGGATACCTACGAGCAGTACTTC. Protein sequence: CASSPYRGDTYEQYF.

The gene calls are TRBV4-1 and TRBJ2-2; D is ambiguous. Germline loops: CDR1 MGHRA, CDR2 YSYEKL. With 1 base removed from V and 11 bases from J, the gap between germline ends came to 8 bases. This CDR3 is 12 amino acids long. CDR3 sequence: CASSQGMSELFF. CDR3 DNA sequence: TGCGCCAGCAGCCAAGGGATGTCAGAGCTGTTTTTT.

The chain couples TRBV20-1 to TRBJ1-6, with D maybe TRBD1 (5 bases). V lost 0 bases and J lost 6, with 15 bases in between. This CDR3 is built from 16 residues. In germline, CDR1 is DFQATT, CDR2 SNEGSKA (reference sequence). This chain's CDR3 is CSARDNYGAVNSPLHF. The DNA for the CDR3 is TGCAGTGCTAGAGACAACTATGGGGCGGTTAATTCACCCCTCCACTTT.

Ten or more counts support this clonotype. The V call is TRBV29-1, the J call TRBJ2-1; 11 bases align to TRBD2. In germline, CDR1 is SQVTM, CDR2 ANQGSEA. The ends lost 8 bases at V and 9 bases at J; junction bases unmatched: 9. The CDR3 runs to 13 residues. DNA of the CDR3: TGCAGCATAACTAGCGGGAGTTTCGGTGAGCAGTTCTTC. This sequence encodes CSITSGSFGEQFF.

This clonotype was counted ten times or more. The chain combines TRBV6-5 with TRBJ2-3; D ambiguous. V lost 2 bases to trimming and J lost 3 bases, with 15 bases between them. CDR3 length: 16 residues. Germline V gene data show CDR1 as MNHEY and CDR2 as SVGAGI. In nucleotides, the CDR3 is TGTGCCAGCAGTTACCAATCACTTGATGTGACAGATACGCAGTATTTT. It yields the protein CASSYQSLDVTDTQYF.

V gene TRBV4-1 combines with J gene TRBJ1-4; D call uncertain. V gave up 1 base and J gave up 4 bases, with 19 bases separating them. Germline lookup yields CDR1 MGHRA and CDR2 YSYEKL. The CDR3 is 18 residues long. The CDR3 protein is CASSQAKVLGGFNEKLFF. The DNA of the CDR3 is TGCGCCAGCAGCCAAGCAAAGGTCCTAGGCGGATTTAATGAAAAACTGTTTTTT.

This clonotype has a count of ten or more. The V call is TRBV7-2, the J call TRBJ2-5; D perhaps matches TRBD2 (6 bases). CDR1 and CDR2 from the germline V gene are SGHTA and FQGNSA. This CDR3 has 14 residues. The V and J ends lost 5 bases and 3 bases respectively, with 13 bases between them. The DNA for the CDR3 is TGTGCCAGCAGCCCCCCCGCGGGGAAAGAGACCCAGTACTTC. As protein: CASSPPAGKETQYF. Variable domain in full (rest from reference TRBV7-2 and TRBJ2-5): GAGVSQSPSNKVTEKGKDVELRCDPISGHTALYWYRQSLGQGLEFLIYFQGNSAPDKSGLPSDRFSAERTGGSVSTLTIQRTQQEDSAVYLCASSPPAGKETQYFGPGTRLLVL.

In this sample, this clonotype turned up many times. This chain links TRBV20-1 with TRBJ1-6; D is possibly TRBD1 (5 bases). This CDR3 is built from 14 residues. Germline CDR1 reads DFQATT; CDR2 reads SNEGSKA (reference sequence). Trimming took 6 bases from V and 9 from J, leaving 18 bases between them. Here the CDR3 reads CSAHGGGSLSPLHF. The CDR3 DNA sequence: TGCAGTGCCCACGGGGGGGGGTCTCTTTCACCCCTCCACTTT.

By sample fraction, this clonotype is large. The gene calls are TRBV20-1 and TRBJ2-1; D is perhaps TRBD2 (6 bases). The V end was cut by 5 bases, the J end by 6 bases, with 17 bases between. The CDR3 spans 14 residues. Per germline, CDR1 DFQATT and CDR2 SNEGSKA (reference sequence). The CDR3 DNA is TGCAGTGCTGCGGAGGGTGGCGAGGGCAATGAGCAGTTCTTC. As protein: CSAAEGGEGNEQFF.

This clonotype appeared a single time. An end of the junction differs from the germline gene, which may be a read error. The chain has TRBV6-2 or TRBV6-3 and TRBJ1-6; D possibly corresponds to TRBD1 (6 bases). The germline CDR1 and CDR2 sequences are MNHEY and SVGEGT. The CDR3 extends over 16 amino acids. CDR3 in DNA: TGTGTCAGCAGTCCCCTCGACAGGTGCGGTAATTCACCCCTCCACTTT. This gives the protein CVSSPLDRCGNSPLHF.

This clonotype has ten or more counts. This may stem from a read error, because a much larger clone lies one nucleotide away. The CDR3 DNA sequence: TGTGCCTGGAGTGTCCCAGGGGCGATGTCCGTGGAGCTGTTTTTT. This encodes CAWSVPGAMSVELFF. This chain joins TRBV30 and TRBJ2-2; TRBD1 is a possible D gene (6 bases). V dropped 0 bases and J dropped 10 bases, with 18 bases sitting between them. The CDR3 runs to 15 residues. The germline CDR1 and CDR2 sequences are GTSNPN and SVGIG (reference sequence).

This clonotype showed up many times. The V gene is TRBV6-1, the J gene TRBJ1-1, with D tentatively TRBD1 (6 bases). V dropped 6 bases and J dropped 0 bases, with 23 bases sitting between them. This CDR3 spans 18 amino acids. The germline gives CDR1 MNHNS, CDR2 SASEGT. The CDR3 bases are TGTGCCAGCAGAAAAGACAGGAGTGTAGGCGTAATGAACACTGAAGCTTTCTTT. As protein: CASRKDRSVGVMNTEAFF.